This passage covers 19 T cell receptor beta chains from one sample sequenced in a study of CD8 T cells in ankylosing spondylitis. TCRdb fed the 5' RACE reads into MiXCR, producing one record per CDR3 protein. This sample has 200,000 or so distinct CDR3 sequences, with approximately 13% found just once. Material: blood, either unsorted or a sorted T cell fraction (not recorded which). All receptors derive from a female donor with ankylosing spondylitis or in good health (not recorded which).

This clonotype was detected ten times or more. V and J are TRBV7-2 and TRBJ2-2; D is perhaps TRBD1 or TRBD2 (5 bases each). The CDR3 spans 15 residues. Looked up from germline, CDR1 is SGHTA and CDR2 is FQGNSA. V lost 5 bases, J lost 5 bases, and 15 bases lay in between. CDR3 DNA sequence: TGTGCCAGCAGCGCCTCCGGGACCGTTACCGGGGAGCTGTTTTTT. This gives the protein CASSASGTVTGELFF. Looking up the rest from reference TRBV7-2 and TRBJ2-2 gives the full variable domain: GAGVSQSPSNKVTEKGKDVELRCDPISGHTALYWYRQSLGQGLEFLIYFQGNSAPDKSGLPSDRFSAERTGGSVSTLTIQRTQQEDSAVYLCASSASGTVTGELFFGEGSRLTVL.

This clonotype was counted at least ten times. The chain employs TRBV24-1 and TRBJ2-7, with 7 bases fitting TRBD1. Germline V gives CDR1 KGHDR, CDR2 SFDVKD. V lost 4 bases, J lost 3 bases, and 2 bases stayed unmatched. This CDR3 has 13 amino acids. Here the CDR3 reads CATSERDSYEQYF. The CDR3, as DNA: TGTGCCACCAGTGAACGGGACAGCTACGAGCAGTACTTC.

On this clonotype: This may stem from a read error, because a much larger clone lies one nucleotide away. This chain uses TRBV7-2 with TRBJ2-1; 15 nucleotides align to TRBD2. Per germline, CDR1 SGHTA and CDR2 FQGNSA. CDR3 length: 17 amino acids. The CDR3 bases are TGTGCCAGCAGCTGGACTAGCGGGAGGGTGTTGGGGAATGGGCAGTTCTTC. It translates to CASSWTSGRVLGNGQFF.

This clonotype was seen repeatedly, ten times or more. This chain links TRBV6-1 with TRBJ2-1, with TRBD2 matching 7 bases. This CDR3 spans 15 amino acids. Germline V gene lookup returns CDR1 MNHNS and CDR2 SASEGT. The junction had 5 bases not matched to a gene; V was cut back by 3 bases and J by 3 bases. CDR3 sequence reads: CASSDRAGNYNEQFF. The CDR3, as DNA: TGTGCCAGCAGTGACCGAGCGGGGAACTACAATGAGCAGTTCTTC.

This clonotype was observed at least ten times. The chain employs TRBV6-2 or TRBV6-3 and TRBJ1-5; maybe TRBD1 (6 bases). With 7 bases removed from V and 3 bases from J, the gap between germline ends came to 10 bases. The CDR3 length is 13 residues. Germline V gene lookup returns CDR1 MNHEY and CDR2 SVGEGT. CDR3 region: CASTTGLNQPQHF. The DNA of the CDR3 is TGTGCCAGCACCACAGGGCTCAATCAGCCCCAGCATTTT.

The chain is built from TRBV5-4 and TRBJ2-1; 14 positions agree with TRBD2. CDR1 is SGHNT, CDR2 YYREEE, per germline (reference sequence). This CDR3 region has 17 residues. V was clipped by 2 bases and J by 6 bases; unmatched bases: 7. The CDR3 nucleotides read TGTGCCAGCAGCTTAGTTCCCGGGACTAGCGGGGGCAATGAGCAGTTCTTC. It yields the protein CASSLVPGTSGGNEQFF.

This clonotype was seen repeatedly, ten times or more. This chain uses TRBV4-1 with TRBJ1-2; 8 bases fit TRBD1. Per germline, CDR1 MGHRA and CDR2 YSYEKL. The CDR3 is 15 amino acids. Trimming took 1 base from V and 6 from J; bases not matched to a gene: 7. CDR3 sequence (DNA): TGCGCCAGCAGCCAAGTTAGCACAGGGGGGCATGGCTACACCTTC. This sequence encodes CASSQVSTGGHGYTF.

Notes on this clonotype: The CDR3 does not close with the conserved phenylalanine or tryptophan, likely indicating a read error. The J gene is TRBJ2-5, the V gene TRBV7-2; TRBD1 matches 7 bases. This CDR3 has 15 amino acids. The V gene's germline CDR1 is SGHTA and CDR2 FQGNSA. Here the CDR3 reads CASSSSTGRIEAQYL. The CDR3 bases are TGTGCCAGCAGCTCATCGACAGGGAGAATAGAGGCCCAGTACCTC.

This clonotype was seen repeatedly, ten times or more. The chain joins TRBV27 to TRBJ2-5, with D tentatively TRBD1 or TRBD2 (5 bases each). The germline V gene has CDR1 MNHEY and CDR2 SMNVEV (reference sequence). Deletions cut 9 bases from V and 6 bases from J, with 14 bases between. This CDR3 is 12 amino acids long. This CDR3 is CASTGPGKTQYF. The CDR3, as DNA: TGTGCCAGTACGGGACCCGGGAAGACCCAGTACTTC.

This clonotype was seen ten or more times. The chain joins TRBV12-3 or TRBV12-4 to TRBJ1-6; D gene ambiguous. The CDR3 loop spans 14 amino acids. Trimming took off 3 bases at V and 10 bases at J, with 13 bases between the two ends. The CDR3 region is CASSFLGEKSPLHF. Written as DNA, the CDR3 is TGTGCCAGCAGTTTTCTGGGCGAGAAGTCACCCCTCCACTTT.

Ten or more counts support this clonotype. The rearrangement uses TRBV7-9 and TRBJ2-1, with D maybe TRBD1 (6 bases). Trimming stripped 5 bases from V and 13 bases from J, with 24 bases between. The CDR3 runs to 15 residues. Germline loops: CDR1 SEHNR, CDR2 FQNEAQ (reference sequence). CDR3 loop: CASSPIGGTAQSQFF. CDR3 nucleotide sequence: TGTGCCAGCAGCCCCATAGGGGGTACGGCCCAGTCTCAGTTCTTC.

This clonotype was counted a few times. The chain couples TRBV7-9 to TRBJ2-1; TRBD2 matches 9 bases. V gave up 2 bases and J gave up 10 bases; unmatched junction bases: 15. The CDR3 is made up of 17 amino acids. Germline-derived CDR1 and CDR2 are SEHNR and FQNEAQ (reference sequence). The chain's CDR3 is CASSLTQTRLAGSEQFF. In nucleotides, the CDR3 is TGTGCCAGCAGCTTAACGCAGACCAGGCTAGCGGGATCGGAGCAGTTCTTC.

This clonotype has ten or more counts. The CDR3 nucleotides are TGTGCCAGCAGCTTGGCCCTTAGGGATTACACCGGGGAGCTGTTTTTT. Amino acid sequence: CASSLALRDYTGELFF. This rearrangement joins TRBV5-6 to TRBJ2-2; unclear D gene. Per the germline V gene, CDR1 is SGHDT and CDR2 is YYEEEE. The CDR3 totals 16 residues. V was cut by 0 bases and J by 3 bases, with 12 bases left in between. Together with reference TRBV5-6 and TRBJ2-2, the CDR3 gives the full variable domain: DAGVTQSPTHLIKTRGQQVTLRCSPKSGHDTVSWYQQALGQGPQFIFQYYEEEERQRGNFPDRFSGHQFPNYSSELNVNALLLGDSALYLCASSLALRDYTGELFFGEGSRLTVL.

Ten or more counts support this clonotype. The V call is TRBV20-1, the J call TRBJ1-1; 8 nucleotides line up with TRBD1. This CDR3 is built from 13 residues. Germline V gives CDR1 DFQATT, CDR2 SNEGSKA (reference sequence). J lost 1 base, V lost 4 bases, and 2 bases had no gene match. CDR3 protein: CSAKGQANTEAFF. CDR3 DNA: TGCAGTGCTAAGGGACAGGCGAACACTGAAGCTTTCTTT.

The chain employs TRBV20-1 and TRBJ2-7; D possibly corresponds to TRBD1 (5 bases). In germline, CDR1 is DFQATT, CDR2 SNEGSKA (reference sequence). The CDR3 consists of 15 residues. Trimming cost V 0 bases and J 3 bases, with 15 bases left between them. CDR3 residues: CSARDHRGVGYEQYF. CDR3 in DNA: TGCAGTGCTAGAGATCATAGGGGCGTGGGCTACGAGCAGTACTTC.

There are many counts of this clonotype. This chain uses TRBV5-1 with TRBJ2-1; TRBD2 agrees at 7 bases. Germline V gives CDR1 SGHRS, CDR2 YFSETQ. The CDR3 is 11 amino acids. V shed 7 bases, J shed 5 bases, and the junction held 0 bases outside the gene matches. Written as DNA, the CDR3 is TGCGCCAGCCGGGGGGACAATGAGCAGTTCTTC. It is translated as CASRGDNEQFF.

This clonotype was observed a handful of times. In nucleotides, the CDR3 is TGCGCCAGCAGCTCGCAGGGCCCCAGAGATACGCAGTATTTT. This gives the protein CASSSQGPRDTQYF. This rearrangement joins TRBV5-1 to TRBJ2-3; tentative D call: TRBD1 (5 bases). Germline CDR1 SGHRS, CDR2 YFSETQ. With 3 bases removed from V and 5 bases from J, the gap between germline ends came to 13 bases. The CDR3 contains 14 residues.

This clonotype came up many times. The chain has TRBV12-3 or TRBV12-4 and TRBJ1-2; D ambiguous. The CDR3 runs 12 residues. Trimming took off 4 bases at V and 7 bases at J, with 10 bases between the two ends. The chain's CDR3 is CASSCEGCGYTF. In DNA, the CDR3 is TGTGCCAGCAGTTGCGAAGGATGTGGCTACACCTTC.

This clonotype was recorded at least ten times. The chain combines TRBV12-3 or TRBV12-4 with TRBJ2-1, with D unclear. The length of the CDR3 is 12 residues. V lost 6 bases, J lost 8 bases, and 11 bases lay in between. CDR3 in amino acids: CASSPTDHEQFF. The CDR3 DNA sequence: TGTGCCAGCAGCCCGACTGACCATGAGCAGTTCTTC.